This entry is about one TCR beta chain. The antigen is undetermined. A clone one base away is much larger, so this may be a read error. The data originate from a study of Graves' ophthalmopathy and Graves' hyperthyroidism. Study-level results: The model reached around 70% sensitivity and 72.22% specificity for predicting ophthalmopathy progression. Ophthalmopathy cases were distinguished from stable hyperthyroidism by a 13-signature model, reaching about 91% sensitivity and 70% to 84% specificity.

Having ophthalmopathy, the donors showed moderate-to-severe activity, CAS ≥3 and NOSPECS ≥4, with disease lasting under 3 months. As the starting material, 10 ml of fresh peripheral blood yielded the PBMCs. Beta-chain TCR CDR3 regions were amplified from RNA transcripts. Second-round multiplex PCR came after a first-round RT-PCR that employed HTBI primers. TCRdb itself ran the multiplex PCR reads through MiXCR, one entry per CDR3 protein. The data contain hundreds of thousands of distinct CDR3 sequences, about two fifths of them singletons. This CDR3 spans 15 amino acids. CDR1 and CDR2 from the germline V gene are SGHAT and FQNNGV.

The sample consisted of peripheral blood. This TCR was sampled from an adult man with Graves' ophthalmopathy. This rearrangement joins TRBV11-2 to TRBJ2-7, with 10 positions matching TRBD2. CDR3 nucleotide sequence: TGTGCCAGCAGCCCACGAGCGGGAGGGCGCCACGAGCAGCACTTC. This translates into CASSPRAGGRHEQHF. Full variable domain (missing parts from reference TRBV11-2 and TRBJ2-7): EAGVAQSPRYKIIEKRQSVAFWCNPISGHATLYWYQQILGQGPKLLIQFQNNGVVDDSQLPKDRFSAERLKGVDSTLKIQPAKLEDSAVYLCASSPRAGGRHEQHFGPGTRLTVT.